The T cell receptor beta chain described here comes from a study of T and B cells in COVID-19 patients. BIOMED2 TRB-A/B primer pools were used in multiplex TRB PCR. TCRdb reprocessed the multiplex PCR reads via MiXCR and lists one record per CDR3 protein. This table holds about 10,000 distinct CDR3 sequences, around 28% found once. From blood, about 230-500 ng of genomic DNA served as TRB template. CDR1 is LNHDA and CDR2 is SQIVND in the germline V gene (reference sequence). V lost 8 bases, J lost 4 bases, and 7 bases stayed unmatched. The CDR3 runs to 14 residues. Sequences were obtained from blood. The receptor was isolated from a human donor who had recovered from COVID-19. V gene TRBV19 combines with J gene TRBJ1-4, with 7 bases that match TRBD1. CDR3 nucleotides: TGTGCCAGTTCCTTGACAGGGTTTAATGAAAAACTGTTTTTT. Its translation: CASSLTGFNEKLFF.